This T cell receptor (beta chain) was captured in a study of cytomegalovirus exposure and HLA in healthy donors. Primers for the PCR totalled 60 Vbeta and 13 Jbeta. Produced via immunoSEQ multiplex PCR; TCRdb's table is partial and in-frame only. The sample includes approximately 100,000 clones, more than 75% of them seen just once. V was pared by 6 bases and J by 2 bases, with 16 bases between. The length of the CDR3 is 15 residues. From germline, CDR1 is SNHLY and CDR2 FYNNEI. The TCR originated in a woman between 18 and 30 years old in good health and CMV-seropositive. The sequenced sample was PBMCs. The chain joins TRBV2 to TRBJ1-1, with D tentatively TRBD1 (5 bases). CDR3 loop: CASRERQQTNTEAFF. The CDR3 bases are TGTGCCAGCAGGGAACGACAGCAAACTAACACTGAAGCTTTCTTT.